This T cell receptor beta chain comes out of a study of cytomegalovirus exposure and HLA in healthy donors. The PCR ran on 60 Vbeta and 13 Jbeta primers. Sequencing used immunoSEQ multiplex PCR; TCRdb keeps in-frame clones, though not all of them. The repertoire holds about 180,000 clones, with approximately 88% as singletons. From germline, CDR1 is MGHDK and CDR2 SYGVNS. The V end was cut by 4 bases, the J end by 4 bases, with 5 bases between. The CDR3 is 12 residues long. The TCR sequence derives from a man aged 30-40 years in good health and CMV-seronegative. Sample: PBMCs. The rearrangement uses TRBV25-1 and TRBJ1-5; the D is unclear. The CDR3 protein is CASSGPNQPQHF. The CDR3 DNA follows: TGTGCCAGCAGTGGGCCTAATCAGCCCCAGCATTTT. The full variable domain, rest sourced from reference TRBV25-1 and TRBJ1-5, is EADIYQTPRYLVIGTGKKITLECSQTMGHDKMYWYQQDPGMELHLIHYSYGVNSTEKGDLSSESTVSRIRTEHFPLTLESARPSHTSQYLCASSGPNQPQHFGDGTRLSIL.